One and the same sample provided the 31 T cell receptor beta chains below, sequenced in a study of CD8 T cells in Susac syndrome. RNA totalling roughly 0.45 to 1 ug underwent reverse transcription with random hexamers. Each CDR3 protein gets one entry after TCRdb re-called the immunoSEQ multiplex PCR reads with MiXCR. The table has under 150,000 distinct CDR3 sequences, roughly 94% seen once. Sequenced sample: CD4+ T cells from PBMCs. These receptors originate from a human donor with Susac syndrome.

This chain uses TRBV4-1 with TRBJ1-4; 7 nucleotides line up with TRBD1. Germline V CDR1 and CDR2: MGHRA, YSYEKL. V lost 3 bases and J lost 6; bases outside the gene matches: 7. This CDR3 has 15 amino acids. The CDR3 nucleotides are TGCGCCAGCAGCCATTCTGGACAGGAAGATGAAAAACTGTTTTTT. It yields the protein CASSHSGQEDEKLFF.

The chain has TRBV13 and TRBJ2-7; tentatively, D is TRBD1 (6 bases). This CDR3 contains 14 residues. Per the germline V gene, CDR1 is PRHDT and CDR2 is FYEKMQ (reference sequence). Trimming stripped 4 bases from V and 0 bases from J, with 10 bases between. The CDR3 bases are TGTGCCAGCAGCTCGGGACACAGCTCCTACGAGCAGTACTTC. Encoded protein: CASSSGHSSYEQYF.

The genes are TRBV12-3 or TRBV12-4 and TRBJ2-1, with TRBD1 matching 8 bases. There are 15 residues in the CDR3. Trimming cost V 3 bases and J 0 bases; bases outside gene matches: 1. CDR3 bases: TGTGCCAGCAGTTTGGGACAGGTCTCCTACAATGAGCAGTTCTTC. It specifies CASSLGQVSYNEQFF.

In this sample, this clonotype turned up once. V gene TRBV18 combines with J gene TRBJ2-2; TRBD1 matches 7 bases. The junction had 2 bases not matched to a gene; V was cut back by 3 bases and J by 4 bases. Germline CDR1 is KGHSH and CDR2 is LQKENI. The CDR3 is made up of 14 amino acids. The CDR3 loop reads CASSPGQLTGELFF. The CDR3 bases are TGTGCCAGCTCACCGGGACAGCTCACCGGGGAGCTGTTTTTT.

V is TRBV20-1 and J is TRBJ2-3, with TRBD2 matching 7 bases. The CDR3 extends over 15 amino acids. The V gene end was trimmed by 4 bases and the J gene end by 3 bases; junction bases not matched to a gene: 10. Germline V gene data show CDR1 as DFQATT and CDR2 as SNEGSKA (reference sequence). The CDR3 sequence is CSAIPGGSPTDTQYF. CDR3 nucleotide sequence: TGCAGTGCTATCCCTGGCGGGAGTCCGACAGATACGCAGTATTTT.

CDR3 residues: CSATKGSGPNTGELFF. CDR3 DNA sequence: TGCAGTGCTACAAAGGGGAGTGGACCAAACACCGGGGAGCTGTTTTTT. The chain carries TRBV20-1 and TRBJ2-2, with D tentatively TRBD1 or TRBD2 (5 bases each). Germline V gene data show CDR1 as DFQATT and CDR2 as SNEGSKA (reference sequence). Trimming took off 4 bases at V and 2 bases at J, with 17 bases between the two ends. The CDR3 sequence is 16 residues long.

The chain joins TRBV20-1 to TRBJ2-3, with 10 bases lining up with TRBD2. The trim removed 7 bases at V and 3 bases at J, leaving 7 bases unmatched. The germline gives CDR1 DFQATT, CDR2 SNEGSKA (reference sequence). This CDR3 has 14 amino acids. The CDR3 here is CSGPAGGTTDTQYF. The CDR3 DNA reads TGCAGTGGCCCAGCGGGGGGGACAACAGATACGCAGTATTTT.

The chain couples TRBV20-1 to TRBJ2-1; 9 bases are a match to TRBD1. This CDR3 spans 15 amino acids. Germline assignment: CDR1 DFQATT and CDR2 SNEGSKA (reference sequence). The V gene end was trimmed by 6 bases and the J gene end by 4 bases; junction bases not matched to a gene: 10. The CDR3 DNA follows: TGCAGTGCCTTAATCCCCGGGACAGGGTACAATGAGCAGTTCTTC. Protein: CSALIPGTGYNEQFF.

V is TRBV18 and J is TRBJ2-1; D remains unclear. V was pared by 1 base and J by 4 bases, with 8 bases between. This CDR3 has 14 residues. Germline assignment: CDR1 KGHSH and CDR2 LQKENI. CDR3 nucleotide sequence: TGTGCCAGCTCACCACTGCAGGAGTACAATGAGCAGTTCTTC. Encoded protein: CASSPLQEYNEQFF.

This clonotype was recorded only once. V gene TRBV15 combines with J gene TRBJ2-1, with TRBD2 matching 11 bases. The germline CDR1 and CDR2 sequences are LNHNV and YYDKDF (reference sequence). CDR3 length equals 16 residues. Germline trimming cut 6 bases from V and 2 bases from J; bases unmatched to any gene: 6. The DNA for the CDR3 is TGTGCCACCAGGGCTAGCGGGAGGTCTACCTACAATGAGCAGTTCTTC. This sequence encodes CATRASGRSTYNEQFF. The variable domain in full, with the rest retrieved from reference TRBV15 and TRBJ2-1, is DAMVIQNPRYQVTQFGKPVTLSCSQTLNHNVMYWYQQKSSQAPKLLFHYYDKDFNNEADTPDNFQSRRPNTSFCFLDIRSPGLGDTAMYLCATRASGRSTYNEQFFGPGTRLTVL.

In nucleotides, the CDR3 is TGTGCCAGCAGCCGCCGTGGGACAGGGATCGGGGAGACCCAGTACTTC. It encodes CASSRRGTGIGETQYF. The genes are TRBV3-1 and TRBJ2-5, with 9 bases fitting TRBD1. CDR1 LGHDT and CDR2 YNNKEL come from the germline V gene (reference sequence). Trimming took 4 bases from V and 5 from J; bases not matched to a gene: 11. The CDR3 extends over 16 amino acids.

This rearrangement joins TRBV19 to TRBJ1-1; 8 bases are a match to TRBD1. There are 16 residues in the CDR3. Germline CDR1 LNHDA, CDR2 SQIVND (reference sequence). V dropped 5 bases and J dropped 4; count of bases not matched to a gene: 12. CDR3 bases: TGTGCCAGTAGTTATGTTTTCGGGACAGGCGGCACTGAAGCTTTCTTT. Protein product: CASSYVFGTGGTEAFF.

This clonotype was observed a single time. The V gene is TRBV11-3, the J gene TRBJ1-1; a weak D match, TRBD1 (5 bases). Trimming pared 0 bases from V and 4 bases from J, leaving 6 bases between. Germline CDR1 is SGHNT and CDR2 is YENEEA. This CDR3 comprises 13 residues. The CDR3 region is CASSLEGGTEAFF. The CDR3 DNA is TGTGCCAGCAGCTTAGAGGGGGGCACTGAAGCTTTCTTT. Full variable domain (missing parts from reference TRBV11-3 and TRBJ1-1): EAGVVQSPRYKIIEKKQPVAFWCNPISGHNTLYWYLQNLGQGPELLIRYENEEAVDDSQLPKDRFSAERLKGVDSTLKIQPAELGDSAVYLCASSLEGGTEAFFGQGTRLTVV.

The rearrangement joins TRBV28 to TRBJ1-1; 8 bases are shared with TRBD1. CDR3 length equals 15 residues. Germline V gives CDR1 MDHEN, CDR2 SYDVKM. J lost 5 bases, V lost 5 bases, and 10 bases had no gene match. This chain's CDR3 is CASSDSGGVWTEAFF. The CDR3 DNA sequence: TGTGCCAGCAGTGACTCAGGGGGCGTATGGACTGAAGCTTTCTTT.

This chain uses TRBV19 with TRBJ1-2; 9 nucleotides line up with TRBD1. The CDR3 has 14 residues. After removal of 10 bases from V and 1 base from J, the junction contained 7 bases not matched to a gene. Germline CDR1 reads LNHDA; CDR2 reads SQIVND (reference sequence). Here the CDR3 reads CAIRSGQGNYGYTF. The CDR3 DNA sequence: TGTGCCATAAGATCGGGACAGGGTAACTATGGCTACACCTTC.

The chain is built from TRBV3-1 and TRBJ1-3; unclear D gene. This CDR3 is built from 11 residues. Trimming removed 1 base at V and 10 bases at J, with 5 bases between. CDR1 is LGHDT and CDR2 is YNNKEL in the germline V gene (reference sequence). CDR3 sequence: CASSQVETIYF. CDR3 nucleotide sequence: TGTGCCAGCAGCCAAGTGGAGACCATATATTTT. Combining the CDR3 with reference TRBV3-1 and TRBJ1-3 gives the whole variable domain DTAVSQTPKYLVTQMGNDKSIKCEQNLGHDTMYWYKQDSKKFLKIMFSYNNKELIINETVPNRFSPKSPDKAHLNLHINSLELGDSAVYFCASSQVETIYFGEGSWLTVV.

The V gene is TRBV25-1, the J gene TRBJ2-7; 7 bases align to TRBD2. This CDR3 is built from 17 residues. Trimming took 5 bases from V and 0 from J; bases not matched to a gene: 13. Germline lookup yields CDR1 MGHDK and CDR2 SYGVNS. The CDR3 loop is CASSSDPGGVTSYEQYF. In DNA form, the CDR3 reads TGTGCCAGCAGTAGCGACCCTGGGGGGGTAACCTCCTACGAGCAGTACTTC.

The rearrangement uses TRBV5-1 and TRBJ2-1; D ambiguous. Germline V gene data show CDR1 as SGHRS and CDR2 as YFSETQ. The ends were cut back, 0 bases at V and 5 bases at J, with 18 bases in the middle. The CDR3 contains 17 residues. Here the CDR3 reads CASSLGFIRVEDNEQFF. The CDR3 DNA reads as TGCGCCAGCAGCTTGGGGTTCATTCGAGTCGAGGACAATGAGCAGTTCTTC.

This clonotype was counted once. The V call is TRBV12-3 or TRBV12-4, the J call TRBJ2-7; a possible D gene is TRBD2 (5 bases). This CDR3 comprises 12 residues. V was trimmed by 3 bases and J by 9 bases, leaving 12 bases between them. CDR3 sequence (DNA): TGTGCCAGCAGTTTCGGAGTCGGACTGCAGTACTTC. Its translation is CASSFGVGLQYF.

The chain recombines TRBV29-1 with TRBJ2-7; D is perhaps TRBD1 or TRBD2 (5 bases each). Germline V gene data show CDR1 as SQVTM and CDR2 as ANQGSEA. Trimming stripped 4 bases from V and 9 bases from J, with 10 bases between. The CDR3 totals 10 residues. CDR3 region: CSVGGAVQYF. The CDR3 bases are TGCAGCGTTGGAGGGGCAGTGCAGTACTTC.

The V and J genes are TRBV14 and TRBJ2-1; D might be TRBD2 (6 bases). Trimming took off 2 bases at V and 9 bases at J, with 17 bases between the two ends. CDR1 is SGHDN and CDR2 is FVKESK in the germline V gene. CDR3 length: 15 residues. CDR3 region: CASSQSTPGGVEQFF. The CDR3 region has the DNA TGTGCCAGCAGCCAAAGTACCCCGGGCGGGGTTGAGCAGTTCTTC.

The CDR3 loop reads CASSFLTSGYEQYF. The CDR3 bases are TGTGCCAGCAGTTTTTTGACTAGCGGCTACGAGCAGTACTTC. V is TRBV28 and J is TRBJ2-7, with 9 positions matching TRBD2. J lost 3 bases, V lost 3 bases, and 3 bases had no gene match. The germline CDR1 and CDR2 sequences are MDHEN and SYDVKM. The length of the CDR3 is 14 residues.

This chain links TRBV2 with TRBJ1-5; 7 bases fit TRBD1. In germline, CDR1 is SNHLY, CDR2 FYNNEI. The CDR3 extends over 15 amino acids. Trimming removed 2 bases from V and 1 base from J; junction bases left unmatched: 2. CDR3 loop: CASSEQGQSNQPQHF. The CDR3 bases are TGTGCCAGCAGTGAACAGGGACAGAGCAATCAGCCCCAGCATTTT.

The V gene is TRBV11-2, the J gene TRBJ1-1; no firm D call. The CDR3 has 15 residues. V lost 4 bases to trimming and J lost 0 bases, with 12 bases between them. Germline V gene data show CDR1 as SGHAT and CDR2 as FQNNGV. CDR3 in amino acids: CASSSRRPMNTEAFF. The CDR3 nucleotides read TGTGCCAGCAGCTCTCGACGGCCCATGAACACTGAAGCTTTCTTT.

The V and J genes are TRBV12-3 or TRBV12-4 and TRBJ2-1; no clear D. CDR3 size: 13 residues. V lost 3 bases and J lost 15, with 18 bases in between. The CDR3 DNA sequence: TGTGCCAGCAGTTTTCAACCCTATGGCTGGCCGTTCTTC. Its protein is CASSFQPYGWPFF.

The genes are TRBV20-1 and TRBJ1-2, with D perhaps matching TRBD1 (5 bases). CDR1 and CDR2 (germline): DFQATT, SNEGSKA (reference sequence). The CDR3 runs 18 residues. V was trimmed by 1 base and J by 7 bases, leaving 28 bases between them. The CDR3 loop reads CSARAGGVRARATSGYTF. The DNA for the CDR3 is TGCAGTGCTAGAGCGGGAGGGGTCAGGGCGCGCGCTACAAGTGGCTACACCTTC.

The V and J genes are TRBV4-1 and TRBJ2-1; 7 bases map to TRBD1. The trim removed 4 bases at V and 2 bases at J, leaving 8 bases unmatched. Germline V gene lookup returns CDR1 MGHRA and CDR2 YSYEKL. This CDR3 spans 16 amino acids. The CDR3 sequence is CASSRDRDRAYNEQFF. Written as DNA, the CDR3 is TGCGCCAGCAGCCGGGACCGGGACAGAGCCTACAATGAGCAGTTCTTC.

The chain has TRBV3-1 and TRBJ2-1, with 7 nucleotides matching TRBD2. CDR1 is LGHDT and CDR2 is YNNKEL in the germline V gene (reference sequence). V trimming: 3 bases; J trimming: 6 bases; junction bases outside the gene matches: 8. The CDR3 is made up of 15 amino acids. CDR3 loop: CASSQGRGGINEQFF. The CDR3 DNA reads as TGTGCCAGCAGCCAGGGACGGGGAGGGATCAATGAGCAGTTCTTC.

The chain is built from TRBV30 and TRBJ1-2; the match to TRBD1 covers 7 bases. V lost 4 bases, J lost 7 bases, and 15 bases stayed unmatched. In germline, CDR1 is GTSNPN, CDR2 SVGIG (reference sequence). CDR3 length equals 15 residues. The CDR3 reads CAWTRQGRSSGGYTF. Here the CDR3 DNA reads TGTGCCTGGACCCGACAGGGTCGGTCCTCGGGTGGCTACACCTTC. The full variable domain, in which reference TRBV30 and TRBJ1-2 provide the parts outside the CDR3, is SQTIHQWPATLVQPVGSPLSLECTVEGTSNPNLYWYRQAAGRGLQLLFYSVGIGQISSEVPQNLSASRPQDRQFILSSKKLLLSDSGFYLCAWTRQGRSSGGYTFGSGTRLTVV.

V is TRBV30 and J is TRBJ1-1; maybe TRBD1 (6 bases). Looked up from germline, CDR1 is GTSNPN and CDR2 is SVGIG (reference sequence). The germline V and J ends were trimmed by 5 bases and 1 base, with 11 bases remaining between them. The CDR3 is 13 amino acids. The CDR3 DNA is TGTGCCTGGCAGGGACACGAGAACACTGAAGCTTTCTTT. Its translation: CAWQGHENTEAFF.

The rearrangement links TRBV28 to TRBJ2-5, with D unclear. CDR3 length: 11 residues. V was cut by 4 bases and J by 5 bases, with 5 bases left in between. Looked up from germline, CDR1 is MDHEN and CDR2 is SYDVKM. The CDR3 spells CASSWVETQYF. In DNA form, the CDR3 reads TGTGCCAGCAGTTGGGTCGAGACCCAGTACTTC.